Shown below are 5 T cell receptor beta chains from a single sample sequenced in a study of blood T cell repertoires in COVID-19. Profiled with immunoSEQ multiplex PCR; TCRdb holds only in-frame clones, not every one. The sample has 100,000 to 150,000 clones; around 85% are singletons. Sequencing input: peripheral blood. These receptors all stem from a man aged 25 to 45 with COVID-19, enrolled during active disease.

The gene calls are TRBV2 and TRBJ2-7; D uncertain. Germline values: CDR1 SNHLY, CDR2 FYNNEI. CDR3 length: 15 amino acids. The ends were cut back, 7 bases at V and 1 base at J, with 17 bases in the middle. As DNA, the CDR3 is TGTGCCAGCACCGGTTTGTTCTATCGGTCCTACGAGCAGTACTTC. Its protein product is CASTGLFYRSYEQYF.

The V and J genes are TRBV27 and TRBJ1-1; 8 bases match TRBD1. CDR1 and CDR2 from the germline V gene are MNHEY and SMNVEV (reference sequence). Trimming cost V 5 bases and J 1 base; bases outside gene matches: 0. The CDR3 is made up of 13 amino acids. CDR3 DNA sequence: TGTGCCAGCAGTGGACAGGGGAACACTGAAGCTTTCTTT. This encodes CASSGQGNTEAFF.

This clone appeared a single time. This chain joins TRBV28 and TRBJ2-1, with D possibly being TRBD1 (5 bases). The CDR3 runs to 18 residues. V lost 6 bases, J lost 10 bases, and 31 bases lay in between. Germline CDR1 reads MDHEN; CDR2 reads SYDVKM. The DNA of the CDR3 is TGTGCCAGCAGCCTCCTTGTGAACAGCCTAAGGGGATATCGGGAGCAGTTCTTC. It translates to CASSLLVNSLRGYREQFF.

Turning to this clone: Other DNA sequences within the sample encode an identical CDR3. V usage is TRBV7-2 and J usage is TRBJ1-4, with 9 bases fitting TRBD1. Trimming cost V 3 bases and J 8 bases; bases outside gene matches: 7. The CDR3 contains 15 residues. Per germline, CDR1 SGHTA and CDR2 FQGNSA. DNA for the CDR3: TGTGCCAGCAGCTTCCCGACAGGGGGTGGCGAAAAACTGTTTTTT. Protein sequence: CASSFPTGGGEKLFF.

This chain connects TRBV5-6 to TRBJ1-3; 7 bases agree with TRBD1. The CDR3 has 18 amino acids. The germline CDR1 and CDR2 sequences are SGHDT and YYEEEE. With 0 bases clipped from V and 0 bases from J, the junction kept 9 bases outside the gene matches. DNA for the CDR3: TGTGCCAGCAGCTTGGGACGCGGACAGGCCGCCTCTGGAAACACCATATATTTT. It is translated as CASSLGRGQAASGNTIYF.